A selection of T cell receptor beta chains follows, all from one sample in a study of identical twins. TCRdb re-analysed the 5' RACE reads in MiXCR, keeping a single row per CDR3 protein. Among under 300,000 distinct CDR3 sequences listed, about 8.5% were seen once. The sample was also reused in another study, on yellow fever vaccine responses in identical twins.

Sequenced input: CD8+ T cells sorted from blood. All receptors derive from a woman aged 18-35 years in good health. Both conserved end residues are part of each CDR3. Each record gives: V gene, clone size, CDR3 length, J gene, D gene, CDR3 protein, CDR3 DNA. D genes are given only for firm matches. A clone size is listed for some rows: how often the clone was seen (once, few, many), or a class if it is expanded.

TRBV20-1,many,14,TRBJ2-1,TRBD2,CSARASGRRNEQFF,TGCAGTGCTAGGGCTAGCGGGAGAAGAAATGAGCAGTTCTTC
TRBV7-9,few,16,TRBJ2-7,TRBD2,CASSFMAESGRGEQYF,TGTGCCAGCAGCTTCATGGCGGAGTCTGGGAGGGGCGAGCAGTACTTC
TRBV7-9,few,13,TRBJ1-2,NA,CASSLSGDGGYTF,TGTGCCAGCAGCCTTTCGGGGGATGGAGGCTACACCTTC
TRBV5-6,many,15,TRBJ2-3,TRBD1,CASSPSRGTTDTQYF,TGTGCCAGCAGCCCAAGCAGGGGGACGACAGATACGCAGTATTTT
TRBV10-3,many,15,TRBJ2-1,TRBD2,CAIAPSGAGLNEQFF,TGTGCCATCGCCCCCAGCGGGGCGGGCTTAAATGAGCAGTTCTTC
TRBV10-3,few,11,TRBJ2-7,NA,CAISSMGLLGF,TGTGCCATCAGCTCGATGGGGCTCTTGGGCTTC
TRBV21-1,few,19,TRBJ2-1,NA,CASSKRDGDRLSSYNEQFF,TGTGCCAGCAGCAAACGGGACGGGGACAGACTCAGCTCCTACAATGAGCAGTTCTTC
TRBV12-3/TRBV12-4,NA,16,TRBJ2-3,TRBD2,CASSFGGAYGTDTQYF,TGTGCCAGCAGTTTCGGGGGGGCTTACGGCACAGATACGCAGTATTTT
TRBV27,many,15,TRBJ2-3,NA,CASRDVQWSTDTQYF,TGTGCCAGCAGGGACGTTCAATGGTCGACAGATACGCAGTATTTT
TRBV7-9,NA,13,TRBJ2-3,NA,CAGGIREADTQYF,TGTGCCGGGGGCATCAGGGAGGCCGATACGCAGTATTTT
TRBV7-6,NA,13,TRBJ2-3,NA,CASSHEQADTQYF,TGTGCCAGCAGCCACGAACAGGCAGATACGCAGTATTTT
TRBV3-1,NA,16,TRBJ2-1,NA,CASSQGTGAPYNEQFF,TGTGCCAGCAGCCAAGGGACGGGGGCCCCCTACAATGAGCAGTTCTTC
TRBV7-9,few,17,TRBJ2-5,NA,CASSLEPTRGWGETQYF,TGTGCCAGCAGCTTAGAGCCTACCAGGGGTTGGGGAGAGACCCAGTACTTC
TRBV15,NA,15,TRBJ2-5,TRBD2,CATTERGLLQETQYF,TGTGCCACCACCGAGCGGGGGCTGCTCCAAGAGACCCAGTACTTC
TRBV7-2,few,12,TRBJ2-7,NA,CASSPLGYEQYF,TGTGCCAGCAGCCCCTTAGGCTACGAGCAGTACTTC
TRBV9,many,15,TRBJ2-4,NA,CASSRSGTLGDIQYF,TGTGCCAGCAGCAGGTCCGGGACGCTTGGGGACATTCAGTACTTC
TRBV11-2,few,19,TRBJ2-2,NA,CASNPVPKSRYGDTGELFF,TGTGCCAGCAACCCAGTTCCGAAATCGAGATACGGAGACACCGGGGAGCTGTTTTTT
TRBV9,NA,17,TRBJ2-1,NA,CASSVGPRRNSYNEQFF,TGTGCCAGCAGCGTAGGTCCCCGGCGGAACTCCTACAATGAGCAGTTCTTC
TRBV7-9,NA,15,TRBJ2-7,TRBD1,CASSLRQGANYEQYF,TGTGCCAGCAGCTTAAGGCAGGGGGCGAACTACGAGCAGTACTTC
TRBV5-1,many,17,TRBJ1-1,TRBD1,CASSLRPGGAWETEAFF,TGCGCCAGCAGCTTGAGGCCAGGGGGCGCCTGGGAGACTGAAGCTTTCTTT
TRBV7-9,NA,14,TRBJ2-1,NA,CASSHLDSYNEQFF,TGTGCCAGCAGCCATCTCGACAGTTACAATGAGCAGTTCTTC
TRBV13,few,14,TRBJ1-3,TRBD1,CASSPDRGRNTIYF,TGTGCCAGCAGCCCCGACAGGGGTCGAAACACCATATATTTT
TRBV20-1,NA,15,TRBJ2-7,TRBD2,CSARVWAGRPYEQYF,TGCAGTGCTAGAGTGTGGGCCGGGAGGCCCTACGAGCAGTACTTC
TRBV19,few,15,TRBJ2-1,NA,CASSIAGSSYNEQFF,TGTGCCAGTAGTATTGCGGGTAGCTCCTACAATGAGCAGTTCTTC
TRBV4-3,NA,17,TRBJ2-2,NA,CASSQEGGFIATGELFF,TGCGCCAGCAGCCAAGAGGGGGGATTTATAGCCACCGGGGAGCTGTTTTTT
TRBV20-1,few,16,TRBJ1-4,TRBD1,CSASDRDRATNEKLFF,TGCAGTGCTAGTGACAGGGACCGTGCAACTAATGAAAAACTGTTTTTT
TRBV2,few,14,TRBJ1-2,NA,CASSGDTSNYGYTF,TGTGCCAGCAGTGGGGACACCTCTAACTATGGCTACACCTTC
TRBV7-9,NA,15,TRBJ2-7,TRBD2,CASSSREGTTYEQYF,TGTGCCAGCAGCTCTAGGGAGGGGACTACCTACGAGCAGTACTTC
TRBV15,NA,15,TRBJ1-2,NA,CATSRDRGTLHGYTF,TGTGCCACCAGCAGAGATAGGGGAACACTACATGGCTACACCTTC
TRBV6-2/TRBV6-3,few,14,TRBJ2-1,TRBD1,CASRWTGDYNEQFF,TGTGCCAGCAGATGGACAGGGGACTACAATGAGCAGTTCTTC
TRBV28,NA,16,TRBJ2-3,NA,CASSSGTTASTDTQYF,TGTGCCAGCAGTTCCGGGACAACCGCCAGCACAGATACGCAGTATTTT